The rows below give T cell receptor beta chains drawn from one sample of a study of shared clonotypes between healthy human individuals. Some clones are missing from TCRdb's copy, which holds only in-frame ones; the method was immunoSEQ multiplex PCR. This sample has fewer than 400,000 clones, with 74% found just once. Sequenced sample: memory CD4+ T cells sorted from blood. The receptors shown here come from a man aged 30 to 45 in good health. CDR3s include the opening cysteine and the closing phenylalanine or tryptophan. Each record gives: D gene, J gene, clone size, V gene, CDR3 protein, CDR3 DNA. D genes are given only for firm matches. The listing skips clone size in some rows; elsewhere it reads once, few, many or a size class.

TRBD1,TRBJ2-1,NA,TRBV10-3,CAIRGTERYNEQFF,TGTGCCATCAGGGGGACAGAGAGGTACAATGAGCAGTTCTTC
NA,TRBJ2-7,NA,TRBV15,CATSKRQTAAEQYF,TGTGCCACCAGCAAAAGACAGACCGCCGCCGAGCAGTACTTC
TRBD2,TRBJ2-2,few,TRBV6-5,CASSYRGAGELFF,TGTGCCAGCAGTTATCGGGGGGCCGGGGAGCTGTTTTTT
NA,TRBJ2-1,NA,TRBV5-4,CASSRDGNSYNEQFF,TGTGCCAGCAGCAGGGACGGAAACTCCTACAATGAGCAGTTCTTC
NA,TRBJ2-5,NA,TRBV19,CASSIETALGVQETQYF,TGTGCCAGTAGTATAGAGACCGCTCTCGGGGTCCAAGAGACCCAGTACTTC
NA,TRBJ1-5,NA,TRBV6-6,CASSLLSQPQHF,TGTGCCAGCAGCCTCCTGAGTCAGCCCCAGCATTTT
NA,TRBJ2-1,NA,TRBV25-1,CASSEPGVTNEQFF,TGTGCCAGCAGTGAGCCAGGGGTTACCAATGAGCAGTTCTTC
TRBD2,TRBJ2-7,NA,TRBV6-1,CASSGLAGSSYEQYF,TGTGCCAGCAGTGGGCTAGCGGGGAGCTCCTACGAGCAGTACTTC
NA,TRBJ2-7,NA,TRBV27,CASSLMGSYEQYF,TGTGCCAGCAGTTTAATGGGATCCTACGAGCAGTACTTC
NA,TRBJ2-1,NA,TRBV10-1,CASSRGQNYNEQFF,TGCGCCAGCAGCCGAGGGCAGAACTACAATGAGCAGTTCTTC
NA,TRBJ2-1,NA,TRBV30,CAWSVRLGSEQFF,TGTGCCTGGAGTGTACGTCTCGGGAGTGAGCAGTTCTTC
TRBD1,TRBJ2-1,NA,TRBV19,CASSIVSGQGRRDGQFF,TGTGCCAGTAGTATAGTAAGTGGACAGGGGAGGCGCGACGGGCAGTTCTTC
NA,TRBJ1-2,NA,TRBV7-8,CASSSYLANYGYTF,TGTGCCAGCAGCTCCTACTTAGCTAACTATGGCTACACCTTC
TRBD1,TRBJ1-1,NA,TRBV14,CASRTTGATGAFF,TGTGCCAGCAGGACGACAGGGGCCACAGGAGCTTTCTTT
NA,TRBJ2-1,NA,TRBV7-2,CASSLAGYFNEQFF,TGTGCCAGCAGCTTAGCGGGCTACTTCAATGAGCAGTTCTTC
TRBD1,TRBJ2-1,NA,TRBV18,CASAPGQVSNEQFF,TGTGCCAGCGCACCGGGACAGGTATCGAATGAGCAGTTCTTC
NA,TRBJ1-2,NA,TRBV5-4,CASSPDRNYGYTF,TGTGCCAGCAGCCCCGACAGGAACTATGGCTACACCTTC
NA,TRBJ2-1,NA,TRBV6-4,CASSPRRGENEQFF,TGTGCCAGCAGTCCCAGGAGGGGGGAAAATGAGCAGTTCTTC
TRBD2,TRBJ2-7,once,TRBV5-4,CASSLESGRAYEQYF,TGTGCCAGCAGCTTGGAAAGCGGGAGGGCCTACGAGCAGTACTTC
TRBD1,TRBJ2-2,NA,TRBV11-2,CASSSGTGSTGELFF,TGTGCCAGCAGCTCAGGGACAGGGAGCACCGGGGAGCTGTTTTTT
NA,TRBJ2-7,few,TRBV13,CASSSRALWEQYF,TGTGCCAGCAGCTCCCGGGCCCTCTGGGAGCAGTACTTC
NA,TRBJ2-3,NA,TRBV5-1,CASSLFSVRNTQYF,TGCGCCAGCAGCTTGTTTTCAGTCCGTAATACGCAGTATTTT
TRBD1,TRBJ2-3,NA,TRBV13,CASSSPRGGQGATDTQYF,TGTGCCAGCAGCTCACCCCGGGGCGGACAGGGAGCCACAGATACGCAGTATTTT
TRBD2,TRBJ2-1,NA,TRBV28,CASSSGAGLAGGFYNEQFF,TGTGCCAGCAGTTCTGGGGCAGGGCTCGCGGGAGGGTTTTACAATGAGCAGTTCTTC
TRBD1,TRBJ2-7,few,TRBV19,CASSTPGTGRVTF,TGTGCCAGTAGTACGCCGGGGACAGGGCGGGTTACCTTC
NA,TRBJ1-1,NA,TRBV5-6,CASSQDSYTEAFF,TGTGCCAGCAGCCAAGACAGCTACACTGAAGCTTTCTTT
TRBD1,TRBJ2-7,NA,TRBV7-8,CASSLTGALSYEQYF,TGTGCCAGCAGCTTAACAGGGGCACTCTCCTACGAGCAGTACTTC
TRBD1,TRBJ1-4,NA,TRBV28,CASRRTGGWGEKLFF,TGTGCCAGCAGACGAACAGGGGGCTGGGGGGAAAAACTGTTTTTT
NA,TRBJ2-5,NA,TRBV5-1,CASSLSFGYQETQYF,TGCGCCAGCAGCTTGTCTTTCGGGTACCAAGAGACCCAGTACTTC
NA,TRBJ2-7,NA,TRBV9,CASSVATGPDYEQYF,TGTGCCAGCAGCGTAGCTACAGGACCAGACTACGAGCAGTACTTC
TRBD2,TRBJ2-3,once,TRBV7-2,CASNWGLAHTDTQYF,TGTGCCAGCAACTGGGGACTAGCCCACACAGATACGCAGTATTTT
TRBD2,TRBJ2-2,NA,TRBV5-8,CASRTRISGSGVTGELFF,TGTGCCAGCAGGACCCGGATTAGCGGGTCCGGTGTCACCGGGGAGCTGTTTTTT
TRBD1,TRBJ2-7,NA,TRBV2,CASSPGQGLFKQYF,TGTGCCAGCAGCCCTGGACAGGGACTCTTCAAGCAGTACTTC
NA,TRBJ1-2,few,TRBV6-5,CASSYKGHYYGYTF,TGTGCCAGCAGTTACAAGGGCCACTACTATGGCTACACCTTC
NA,TRBJ1-5,NA,TRBV7-9,CASSESQGNQPQHF,TGTGCCAGCAGCGAGTCCCAGGGCAATCAGCCCCAGCATTTT
TRBD1,TRBJ1-2,NA,TRBV7-6,CASSLDGQDYGYTF,TGTGCCAGCAGCTTAGATGGACAGGACTATGGCTACACCTTC
NA,TRBJ1-2,NA,TRBV11-2,CASSPDLGYTF,TGTGCCAGCAGCCCCGACTTAGGCTACACCTTC
NA,TRBJ2-1,few,TRBV19,CASQRAGFYNEQFF,TGTGCCAGCCAAAGGGCTGGATTCTACAATGAGCAGTTCTTC
TRBD2,TRBJ2-7,few,TRBV10-2,CASRITGRGYEQYF,TGCGCCAGCAGAATTACCGGGAGGGGCTACGAGCAGTACTTC
NA,TRBJ1-1,NA,TRBV6-5,CASRTIERYTEAFF,TGTGCCAGCAGGACCATTGAGCGGTACACTGAAGCTTTCTTT
NA,TRBJ2-1,few,TRBV19,CASRPEGQLIGEQFF,TGTGCCAGTAGACCAGAGGGCCAGTTGATAGGTGAGCAGTTCTTC
TRBD1,TRBJ2-5,NA,TRBV13,CASSSTLRQGVQETQYF,TGTGCCAGCAGCTCTACTCTACGACAGGGCGTACAAGAGACCCAGTACTTC
TRBD1,TRBJ2-7,NA,TRBV28,CASRTPGQMYYEQYF,TGTGCCAGCAGAACTCCGGGACAGATGTATTACGAGCAGTACTTC
NA,TRBJ2-7,NA,TRBV7-8,CASSTNRQGYEQYF,TGTGCCAGCAGCACCAACCGGCAGGGCTACGAGCAGTACTTC
NA,TRBJ1-5,NA,TRBV6-1,CASSVLGGHGQPQHF,TGTGCCAGCAGTGTATTGGGGGGGCATGGTCAGCCCCAGCATTTT
TRBD1,TRBJ2-7,NA,TRBV7-9,CASSLWDRNYEQYF,TGTGCCAGCAGCCTCTGGGACAGAAACTACGAGCAGTACTTC
TRBD1,TRBJ1-2,NA,TRBV7-9,CASSLGNRGNYGYTF,TGTGCCAGCAGCTTAGGGAACAGGGGCAACTATGGCTACACCTTC
NA,TRBJ2-7,NA,TRBV5-1,CASSQWDGTYEQYF,TGCGCCAGCAGCCAATGGGACGGTACCTACGAGCAGTACTTC
TRBD1,TRBJ2-5,NA,TRBV18,CASSPIRDSQETQYF,TGTGCCAGCTCACCCATCCGGGACAGTCAAGAGACCCAGTACTTC
NA,TRBJ1-2,NA,TRBV6-5,CASSPAPGGYGYTF,TGTGCCAGCAGTCCCGCACCCGGGGGCTATGGCTACACCTTC
NA,TRBJ2-3,few,TRBV30,CAWSGAVSTDTQYF,TGTGCCTGGAGCGGCGCGGTGAGCACAGATACGCAGTATTTT
NA,TRBJ1-1,NA,TRBV6-1,CASGRGNTEAFF,TGTGCCAGCGGGCGAGGGAACACTGAAGCTTTCTTT
TRBD2,TRBJ2-2,NA,TRBV6-6,CASGLATGELFF,TGTGCCAGTGGACTAGCGACCGGGGAGCTGTTTTTT
NA,TRBJ2-7,few,TRBV2,CASSEPGDEQYF,TGTGCCAGCAGTGAACCAGGGGACGAGCAGTACTTC
TRBD1,TRBJ2-3,NA,TRBV5-1,CASSFGDRGRRDTQYF,TGCGCCAGCAGCTTTGGTGACAGGGGGCGGAGAGATACGCAGTATTTT
NA,TRBJ1-5,once,TRBV7-8,CASSLARSSNQPQHF,TGTGCCAGCAGCTTAGCGCGGTCCAGCAATCAGCCCCAGCATTTT
TRBD2,TRBJ2-7,NA,TRBV5-1,CASTGSVVAGAHEQYF,TGCGCCAGCACAGGGTCTGTGGTAGCGGGAGCCCACGAGCAGTACTTC
TRBD2,TRBJ2-3,NA,TRBV4-1,CASSPSGAGFGDTQYF,TGCGCCAGCAGCCCCTCGGGAGCGGGATTCGGGGATACGCAGTATTTT
NA,TRBJ1-5,NA,TRBV19,CASSIGGYYQPQHF,TGTGCCAGTAGTATAGGAGGGTACTACCAGCCCCAGCATTTT